The subject of this entry is one T cell receptor beta chain. Its antigen is currently unknown. This specimen comes from a study of blood T cells in healthy people across ages. For the study at large: About one barcoded TCR beta cDNA was captured per two T cells.

Germline V gene data show CDR1 as MNHEY and CDR2 as SVGEGT. The CDR3 is 14 amino acids. The J segment lost 14 bases and the V segment lost 6 bases, leaving 14 bases of the junction unmatched. Study outcomes and limitations: The long-lived group displayed more naive CD4+ cells, plus higher diversity, than the aged donors did. Researchers deemed the diversity estimates from one million T cells underestimates.

Combining a sample-barcoded 5' primer with a J-beta primer mix, a second PCR ran for 7 to 11 cycles. MiXCR, run by TCRdb on the 5' RACE reads, gives a single entry per CDR3 protein. The data contain 550,000 to 750,000 distinct CDR3 sequences, roughly 20% of them singletons. The amount of total RNA extracted per sample was at least 6 micrograms. The rearrangement uses TRBV6-2 or TRBV6-3 and TRBJ2-1, with 9 bases matching TRBD2. The sequenced material came from blood. This receptor was obtained from a man in his sixties or seventies in good health. Written as DNA, the CDR3 is TGTGCCAGCAGATTTGCCCTTATAGCGGGAGTTGAGTTCTTC. Translated: CASRFALIAGVEFF.